The source of this TCR beta chain is a study of blood T cells in healthy people across ages. Germline V gene lookup returns CDR1 DFQATT and CDR2 SNEGSKA (reference sequence). This CDR3 is 14 amino acids long. A second PCR, run for about 7 to 11 cycles, used a sample-barcoded 5' primer plus a J-beta primer mix. One entry per CDR3 protein, called by TCRdb with MiXCR from the 5' RACE reads. The table lists roughly 1 million distinct CDR3 sequences, around 27% of them singletons. This sample was shared with a second study, whose subject was T cells of mothers and their children. That work states: For cDNA synthesis, the complete extracted RNA was used (roughly 1.5 ug per 15 ul).

The specimen was blood. This rearrangement joins TRBV20-1 to TRBJ2-5; tentative D call: TRBD2 (5 bases). The closer fit of TRBJ2-1 to the DNA end suggests the J call may be wrong. The TCR originated in a girl aged 2-10 years in good health. The CDR3 DNA is TGCAGTGCTAGTACCGAGGGCTGGGGCAATGAGCAGTTCTTC. Amino acids: CSASTEGWGNEQFF.